This passage covers 13 T cell receptor beta chains from one sample sequenced in a study of blood T cell repertoires in COVID-19. The protocol was immunoSEQ multiplex PCR, while the TCRdb copy is restricted to in-frame clones and leaves out a portion. The table includes 93,000 or so clones, roughly nine tenths detected once. The sequencing input was peripheral blood. The source of these receptors is a human donor in a cohort sampled during active COVID-19.

The chain combines TRBV10-1 with TRBJ2-7, with no clear D. Deletions cut 4 bases from V and 2 bases from J, with 6 bases between. Germline V gives CDR1 WNHNN, CDR2 SYGVQD (reference sequence). This CDR3 contains 12 residues. Here the CDR3 DNA reads TGCGCCAGCAGTGTTGGCCCCTACGAGCAGTACTTC. This codes for CASSVGPYEQYF.

This chain links TRBV6-5 with TRBJ2-2; 8 bases are shared with TRBD1. CDR1 is MNHEY and CDR2 is SVGAGI in the germline V gene. The V segment lost 5 bases and the J segment 1 base; nucleotides outside the gene matches: 3. The CDR3 totals 15 residues. The CDR3 is CASSPGTGNTGELFF. CDR3 DNA sequence: TGTGCCAGCAGTCCCGGGACAGGGAACACCGGGGAGCTGTTTTTT.

The rearrangement links TRBV9 to TRBJ1-5; TRBD1 aligns across 7 bases. After removal of 0 bases from V and 4 bases from J, the junction contained 1 base not matched to a gene. The germline V gene encodes CDR1 SGDLS and CDR2 YYNGEE. The CDR3 contains 14 residues. The CDR3 reads CASSVGQGNQPQHF. CDR3 DNA: TGTGCCAGCAGCGTAGGACAGGGAAATCAGCCCCAGCATTTT.

The chain uses TRBV6-1 and TRBJ1-1, with 7 positions matching TRBD1. V gave up 0 bases and J gave up 3 bases; unmatched junction bases: 10. Germline V CDR1 and CDR2: MNHNS, SASEGT. The CDR3 totals 17 residues. In DNA form, the CDR3 reads TGTGCCAGCAGTGAAGCGCAGGGGGTCAATATCTACACTGAAGCTTTCTTT. It translates to CASSEAQGVNIYTEAFF.

The chain combines TRBV7-9 with TRBJ2-5; D unresolved. Trimming removed 5 bases at V and 2 bases at J, with 15 bases between. This CDR3 comprises 15 residues. The germline gives CDR1 SEHNR, CDR2 FQNEAQ (reference sequence). The CDR3 region is CASSAFDGGQETQYF. As DNA, the CDR3 is TGTGCCAGCAGCGCCTTCGATGGCGGACAAGAGACCCAGTACTTC.

The CDR3, as DNA: TGTGCCAGCTCACCACTACAGGGTGTAGAGACCCAGTACTTC. Amino acids: CASSPLQGVETQYF. V and J are TRBV18 and TRBJ2-5; D is possibly TRBD1 (6 bases). The CDR3 spans 14 residues. The V end was cut by 1 base, the J end by 4 bases, with 10 bases between. Germline V gene lookup returns CDR1 KGHSH and CDR2 LQKENI.

The chain links TRBV11-2 to TRBJ1-2, with 7 bases fitting TRBD1. Looked up from germline, CDR1 is SGHAT and CDR2 is FQNNGV. This CDR3 is 13 amino acids long. The V gene end was trimmed by 1 base and the J gene end by 6 bases; junction bases not matched to a gene: 2. DNA for the CDR3: TGTGCCAGCAGCTTAGGTACAGGGGATGGCTACACCTTC. Its protein is CASSLGTGDGYTF.

V usage is TRBV10-1 and J usage is TRBJ1-1; possibly TRBD1 for D (5 bases). CDR1 and CDR2 (germline): WNHNN, SYGVQD (reference sequence). The CDR3 consists of 14 residues. V lost 8 bases and J 3 bases, leaving 16 bases between the germline ends. The CDR3 loop is CASSTTRGDTEAFF. The DNA of the CDR3 is TGCGCCAGCTCCACTACCCGGGGGGACACTGAAGCTTTCTTT.

The rearrangement links TRBV30 to TRBJ2-2; a possible D gene is TRBD2 (5 bases). V lost 4 bases and J lost 4, with 16 bases in between. CDR3 length: 15 amino acids. Germline CDR1 GTSNPN, CDR2 SVGIG (reference sequence). The CDR3 DNA is TGTGCCTGGACCCCATCGCGGGTTACCACCGGGGAGCTGTTTTTT. It encodes CAWTPSRVTTGELFF. The complete variable domain, with remaining parts taken from reference TRBV30 and TRBJ2-2, reads SQTIHQWPATLVQPVGSPLSLECTVEGTSNPNLYWYRQAAGRGLQLLFYSVGIGQISSEVPQNLSASRPQDRQFILSSKKLLLSDSGFYLCAWTPSRVTTGELFFGEGSRLTVL.

Concerning this clone itself: This CDR3 is also generated by other DNA sequences in the sample. The rearrangement links TRBV27 to TRBJ1-4; the match to TRBD1 covers 7 bases. Germline V gives CDR1 MNHEY, CDR2 SMNVEV (reference sequence). The CDR3 extends over 15 amino acids. Trimming at V came to 0 bases and at J to 5 bases, leaving 3 bases not matched to a gene. The CDR3 spells CASSLSGQANEKLFF. CDR3 in DNA: TGTGCCAGCAGTTTATCCGGACAGGCAAATGAAAAACTGTTTTTT.

V usage is TRBV11-2 and J usage is TRBJ2-5, with 12 nucleotides matching TRBD2. Germline loops: CDR1 SGHAT, CDR2 FQNNGV. V trimming: 4 bases; J trimming: 8 bases; junction bases outside the gene matches: 5. CDR3 size: 14 residues. The CDR3 nucleotides are TGTGCCAGCAGCTCCACCGGACTAGCGGGAACCCAGTACTTC. Translated: CASSSTGLAGTQYF.

V is TRBV10-3 and J is TRBJ1-5, with 7 bases matching TRBD1. The V gene's germline CDR1 is ENHRY and CDR2 SYGVKD. This CDR3 is 14 amino acids long. V lost 10 bases to trimming and J lost 2 bases; unmatched junction nucleotides: 8. CDR3 DNA sequence: TGTGCCACCTCACGACAGGGAGGCAATCAGCCCCAGCATTTT. Protein product: CATSRQGGNQPQHF.

The rearrangement joins TRBV27 to TRBJ1-5; D call uncertain. V gave up 4 bases and J gave up 3 bases, with 16 bases separating them. From germline, CDR1 is MNHEY and CDR2 SMNVEV (reference sequence). The CDR3 is 16 amino acids. CDR3 nucleotides: TGTGCCAGCAGTTCTGGAGCCTTCCCCCCCAATCAGCCCCAGCATTTT. This gives the protein CASSSGAFPPNQPQHF.